Listed below are T cell receptor beta chains from one sample, sequenced in a study of blood T cells in healthy people across ages. TCRdb ran MiXCR on the 5' RACE reads and lists one entry per CDR3 protein. Counted here are about 570,000 distinct CDR3 sequences, roughly a quarter occurring once; the ten biggest clones make up 3% to 4%. These data also formed part of another study, on T cells of mothers and their children.

The source material was blood. These receptors were taken from a boy younger than 10 in good health. Each CDR3 is given with its conserved first and last residue. Size tells how often a clone was seen (once, few, many) or the class of an expanded clone, and some rows leave it out.

clone_size v_call cdr3_length cdr3_aa
few TRBV11-2 14 CASSLRGANTEAFF
- TRBV6-5 13 CASRRDSNQPQHF
few TRBV7-9 12 CASSSQGAGAFF
- TRBV6-5 14 CASSYMGQAYGYTF
- TRBV4-2 15 CASSQEAIQGGGYTF
- TRBV12-3/TRBV12-4 13 CASRPTYGYGYTF
- TRBV6-1 13 CASRRGSTDTQYF
- TRBV6-5 13 CASSFVASYEQYF
many TRBV29-1 17 CSVEGFFGTSGSFEQFF
- TRBV6-6 16 CASSLPPGQGEETQYF
few TRBV6-6 12 CASSSSGATITF
- TRBV27 12 CASRQGWQPQHF
- TRBV6-5 14 CASSYNRGQETQYF
- TRBV6-5 15 CASSPRLVTYNEQFF
- TRBV7-8 15 CASSSLLTGNNEQFF
- TRBV4-1 13 CASSQVGSDEQFF
few TRBV30 14 CAWSGDTGNQPQHF
once TRBV7-9 11 CASSPGSGYTF
- TRBV7-9 14 CASSLGGSGYGYTF
few TRBV10-2 14 CASSGDRRYHEQFF
- TRBV12-3/TRBV12-4 15 CASTQRGNRANEQFF
few TRBV7-9 12 CASSLLADGQFF
- TRBV7-9 12 CASSLGYGPSVF
once TRBV5-1 19 CASSLGWTSGMATSYEQYF
- TRBV11-1 21 CASSRHLAGRWTSSGANVLTF
- TRBV7-6 16 CASSPGQLGGANVLTF
- TRBV13 15 CASSYGRGLGYGYTF
- TRBV7-9 16 CASSLGTSGFTGELFF
few TRBV15 19 CATSRGGPYSGGFQETQYF
once TRBV7-2 17 CASSLAPDGTPQETQYF
- TRBV12-5 14 CASGTGTSQETQYF
few TRBV7-2 15 CASSLVGAGSNEQFF
- TRBV2 13 CASSVGQGKEAFF
many TRBV6-5 11 CASSRLYEQYF
few TRBV7-9 14 CASSGSGTEETQYF
few TRBV7-2 11 CASSYRAPQYF
- TRBV12-3/TRBV12-4 14 CASSPPGGGETQYF
- TRBV20-1 14 CSAPTGLVWTEAFF
- TRBV7-9 14 CASSLVWDYYGYTF
many TRBV28 14 CASSSRDSTYEQYF
- TRBV6-4 12 CASRGTYTEAFF
- TRBV19 16 CASSHRFAGVINEQFF
- TRBV3-1 14 CASGYSSGGETQYF
- TRBV6-5 16 CASSYHPQGAVEKLFF
- TRBV6-5 13 CASSYGGATGYTF
few TRBV29-1 15 CSVLGGLAVYNEQFF
few TRBV12-3/TRBV12-4 14 CASSRTSGSDEQFF
few TRBV5-1 15 CASSPSRPQGTEAFF
few TRBV29-1 19 CSVEDRGRTGTGSADTQYF
- TRBV7-2 13 CASSYRGEETQYF
few TRBV29-1 13 CSVEGGRGTEAFF